These 24 T cell receptor beta chains originate from one sample sequenced in a study of somatic mutations in cytotoxic T cells in rheumatoid arthritis. The data were produced by immunoSEQ multiplex PCR, yet TCRdb's version contains in-frame clones alone and is incomplete. The profile covers about 15,000 clones, with around 90% appearing a single time and under 20% taken by the ten largest. Sequenced input: CD4+ T cells sorted from blood. The receptors come from a man between 65 and 85 years old with rheumatoid arthritis.

This chain connects TRBV5-6 to TRBJ2-3, with D maybe TRBD2 (5 bases). CDR1 and CDR2 (germline): SGHDT, YYEEEE. The length of the CDR3 is 14 residues. The germline V and J ends were trimmed by 4 bases and 2 bases, with 11 bases remaining between them. CDR3 protein: CASSGGSPTDTQYF. The DNA for the CDR3 is TGTGCCAGCAGCGGCGGGTCTCCCACAGATACGCAGTATTTT.

This clone was found once. The genes are TRBV6-5 and TRBJ2-1, with a possible D match to TRBD2 (5 bases). The CDR3 has 14 residues. V gave up 5 bases and J gave up 13 bases, with 21 bases separating them. The V gene's germline CDR1 is MNHEY and CDR2 SVGAGI. The DNA for the CDR3 is TGTGCCAGCAGTCCCAGAGGGCTAGCAATTCGTCAGTTCTTC. Translated, it gives CASSPRGLAIRQFF.

The rearrangement links TRBV4-1 to TRBJ1-4; perhaps TRBD1 as D (5 bases). CDR1 and CDR2 from the germline V gene are MGHRA and YSYEKL. The CDR3 consists of 15 residues. The germline V and J ends were trimmed by 1 base and 4 bases, with 10 bases remaining between them. The CDR3 protein is CASSQADMLNEKLFF. The CDR3 DNA reads TGCGCCAGCAGCCAAGCGGACATGCTTAATGAAAAACTGTTTTTT.

To note about this clone: The same CDR3 also results from other DNA sequences found in this sample. The V and J genes are TRBV6-5 and TRBJ2-7; 10 positions agree with TRBD2. Germline V gene sequence: CDR1 MNHEY, CDR2 SVGAGI. The V and J ends lost 2 bases and 2 bases, in that order; junction bases with no gene match: 3. The CDR3 is 15 residues long. The CDR3 DNA is TGTGCCAGCAGTTACAGTCTAGCGGGGGCCTACGAGCAGTACTTC. Its protein is CASSYSLAGAYEQYF.

The V and J genes are TRBV5-6 and TRBJ2-6, with 15 nucleotides matching TRBD2. The germline CDR1 and CDR2 sequences are SGHDT and YYEEEE. CDR3 size: 19 residues. Losses at the gene ends were 2 bases for V and 4 bases for J; bases not matched to a gene: 7. The CDR3 nucleotides are TGTGCCAGCAGCTTTCCGGGACTAGCGGGGGGATCAGGGGCCAACGTCCTGACTTTC. Its translation: CASSFPGLAGGSGANVLTF.

This sequence joins TRBV6-1 and TRBJ1-4; D gene unclear. V gave up 7 bases and J gave up 2 bases, with 11 bases separating them. Germline V gene data show CDR1 as MNHNS and CDR2 as SASEGT. This CDR3 is built from 14 residues. The DNA of the CDR3 is TGTGCCAGCACGTCGTTTGTGACTAATGAAAAACTGTTTTTT. This codes for CASTSFVTNEKLFF.

The chain uses TRBV6-5 and TRBJ1-1; D is undetermined. V lost 7 bases, J lost 5 bases, and 14 bases lay in between. CDR1 and CDR2 from the germline V gene are MNHEY and SVGAGI. The CDR3 contains 13 residues. Written as DNA, the CDR3 is TGTGCCAGCACCCAGGCCCGGTGGACTGAAGCTTTCTTT. It translates to CASTQARWTEAFF.

J is TRBJ2-6 and V is TRBV30; TRBD1 aligns across 7 bases. Germline loops: CDR1 GTSNPN, CDR2 SVGIG (reference sequence). After removal of 0 bases from V and 3 bases from J, the junction contained 2 bases not matched to a gene. The CDR3 is made up of 15 amino acids. CDR3 region: CAWSVQGYGANVLTF. DNA of the CDR3: TGTGCCTGGAGTGTACAGGGGTATGGGGCCAACGTCCTGACTTTC.

The V call is TRBV2, the J call TRBJ1-5; a possible D gene is TRBD1 (5 bases). Trimming pared 8 bases from V and 3 bases from J, leaving 17 bases between. Germline CDR1 reads SNHLY; CDR2 reads FYNNEI. This CDR3 has 15 amino acids. CDR3 nucleotide sequence: TGTGCCAGCGGCGGGGGGAGGGGTGTCAATCAGCCCCAGCATTTT. Its translation is CASGGGRGVNQPQHF.

The genes are TRBV19 and TRBJ2-3; D might be TRBD2 (6 bases). The CDR3 covers 14 residues. Trimming shortened V by 4 bases and J by 3 bases, and 11 bases separated the two germline ends. The germline gives CDR1 LNHDA, CDR2 SQIVND (reference sequence). Here the CDR3 DNA reads TGTGCCAGTAGTACCAATCTAGCGACAGATACGCAGTATTTT. Its translation: CASSTNLATDTQYF.

This clone was seen only once. The genes are TRBV30 and TRBJ2-4, with 11 bases identical to TRBD2. Germline CDR1 is GTSNPN and CDR2 is SVGIG (reference sequence). The length of the CDR3 is 16 residues. V lost 4 bases, J lost 3 bases, and 8 bases stayed unmatched. CDR3: CAWTLAGGSDKNIQYF. DNA for the CDR3: TGTGCCTGGACGTTAGCGGGAGGGTCGGACAAAAACATTCAGTACTTC.

The count of this clone is one. The chain joins TRBV18 to TRBJ1-2, with D possibly matching TRBD1 (6 bases). Between the trimmed V and J ends, which lost 0 bases and 4 bases, there was a span of 9 bases. CDR3 length equals 14 residues. CDR1 and CDR2 (germline): KGHSH, LQKENI. Here the CDR3 DNA reads TGTGCCAGCTCACCACCGGGCAGGGGCTATGGCTACACCTTC. It is translated as CASSPPGRGYGYTF.

The chain recombines TRBV15 with TRBJ1-4, with TRBD1 matching 8 bases. The V gene's germline CDR1 is LNHNV and CDR2 YYDKDF (reference sequence). The CDR3 has 16 amino acids. V trimming: 0 bases; J trimming: 7 bases; junction bases outside the gene matches: 7. Here the CDR3 reads CATSRDPAGGGEKLFF. CDR3 bases: TGTGCCACCAGCAGAGATCCGGCAGGGGGCGGTGAAAAACTGTTTTTT.

The J gene is TRBJ2-5, the V gene TRBV28, with 9 bases fitting TRBD2. Per germline, CDR1 MDHEN and CDR2 SYDVKM. The CDR3 length is 14 residues. V was pared by 6 bases and J by 1 base, with 3 bases of the junction left unmatched. CDR3 residues: CASRLLAGQETQYF. The DNA of the CDR3 is TGTGCCAGCAGATTACTAGCGGGCCAAGAGACCCAGTACTTC.

The rearrangement uses TRBV28 and TRBJ1-4; the D gene is possibly TRBD1 (5 bases). Germline assignment: CDR1 MDHEN and CDR2 SYDVKM. This CDR3 spans 15 amino acids. Trimming left V 7 bases short and J 0 bases short, with 12 bases between. In nucleotides, the CDR3 is TGTGCCAGCATCCGACAGCTTTCAACTAATGAAAAACTGTTTTTT. Its protein is CASIRQLSTNEKLFF.

The chain links TRBV2 to TRBJ1-1; 7 nucleotides line up with TRBD1. V lost 4 bases, J lost 1 base, and 0 bases stayed unmatched. Germline loops: CDR1 SNHLY, CDR2 FYNNEI. The length of the CDR3 is 13 residues. CDR3 loop: CASSGQGNTEAFF. The CDR3 DNA reads TGTGCCAGCAGTGGACAGGGGAACACTGAAGCTTTCTTT.

This chain uses TRBV5-1 with TRBJ1-2, with 7 bases that match TRBD1. CDR1 and CDR2 from the germline V gene are SGHRS and YFSETQ. After removal of 3 bases from V and 6 bases from J, the junction contained 11 bases not matched to a gene. CDR3 length equals 15 residues. The CDR3 protein is CASSSPPDRLNGYTF. The CDR3 nucleotides read TGCGCCAGCAGCTCACCCCCGGACAGGCTTAATGGCTACACCTTC. Using reference TRBV5-1 and TRBJ1-2 for the parts outside the CDR3, the full variable domain is KAGVTQTPRYLIKTRGQQVTLSCSPISGHRSVSWYQQTPGQGLQFLFEYFSETQRNKGNFPGRFSGRQFSNSRSEMNVSTLELGDSALYLCASSSPPDRLNGYTFGSGTRLTVV.

This chain links TRBV6-1 with TRBJ2-5; 9 bases are shared with TRBD1. Germline CDR1 and CDR2: MNHNS and SASEGT. J gave up 5 bases and V 4 bases, and 14 bases lay outside the gene matches. This CDR3 contains 17 residues. This CDR3 reads CASSGYRGRGSAETQYF. CDR3 sequence (DNA): TGTGCCAGCAGTGGGTACAGGGGGCGCGGGTCCGCGGAGACCCAGTACTTC.

The chain has TRBV27 and TRBJ2-1, with 12 nucleotides matching TRBD2. J gave up 7 bases and V 5 bases, and 9 bases lay outside the gene matches. CDR1 MNHEY and CDR2 SMNVEV come from the germline V gene (reference sequence). The CDR3 has 16 amino acids. CDR3 bases: TGTGCCAGCAGTCTTCTCGGACTAGCGGGAAAGAATGAGCAGTTCTTC. Translating it yields CASSLLGLAGKNEQFF.

For the CDR3, the DNA is TGCGCCAGCAGCTGGGGACAGCGGGCAACTAATGAAAAACTGTTTTTT. Residues: CASSWGQRATNEKLFF. The chain joins TRBV5-1 to TRBJ1-4, with 7 bases lining up with TRBD1. Germline V gene data show CDR1 as SGHRS and CDR2 as YFSETQ. J lost 0 bases, V lost 3 bases, and 5 bases had no gene match. CDR3 length equals 16 residues.

This chain connects TRBV11-2 to TRBJ2-2; 10 bases match TRBD1. The CDR3 sequence is 16 residues long. In germline, CDR1 is SGHAT, CDR2 FQNNGV. Trimming removed 3 bases from V and 7 bases from J; junction bases left unmatched: 8. CDR3 amino acids: CASSFRMTGGHGELFF. The DNA of the CDR3 is TGTGCCAGCAGCTTCCGAATGACAGGGGGCCACGGGGAGCTGTTTTTT.

As for this clone: The sample carries other DNA sequences with the same CDR3. The V and J genes are TRBV29-1 and TRBJ2-5, with TRBD2 as a possible D gene (6 bases). Germline V lookup: CDR1 SQVTM, CDR2 ANQGSEA. V was trimmed by 6 bases and J by 5 bases, leaving 10 bases between them. The CDR3 totals 11 residues. CDR3 bases: TGCAGCGTACGGGAGCAGGAGACCCAGTACTTC. Translation gives CSVREQETQYF.

This chain joins TRBV28 and TRBJ1-5, with 7 bases that match TRBD1. After removal of 4 bases from V and 2 bases from J, the junction contained 2 bases not matched to a gene. Germline loops: CDR1 MDHEN, CDR2 SYDVKM. The CDR3 length is 14 residues. CDR3 amino acids: CASSSGQGNQPQHF. The CDR3, as DNA: TGTGCCAGCAGTTCCGGACAGGGCAATCAGCCCCAGCATTTT.

This clone appeared a few times. The CDR3 region is CASSPAQNYGYTF. CDR3 nucleotides: TGTGCCAGCAGTCCAGCGCAAAACTATGGCTACACCTTC. The chain combines TRBV6-5 with TRBJ1-2; D unresolved. Germline V gene lookup returns CDR1 MNHEY and CDR2 SVGAGI. The length of the CDR3 is 13 residues. The germline V and J ends were trimmed by 5 bases and 2 bases, with 9 bases remaining between them.